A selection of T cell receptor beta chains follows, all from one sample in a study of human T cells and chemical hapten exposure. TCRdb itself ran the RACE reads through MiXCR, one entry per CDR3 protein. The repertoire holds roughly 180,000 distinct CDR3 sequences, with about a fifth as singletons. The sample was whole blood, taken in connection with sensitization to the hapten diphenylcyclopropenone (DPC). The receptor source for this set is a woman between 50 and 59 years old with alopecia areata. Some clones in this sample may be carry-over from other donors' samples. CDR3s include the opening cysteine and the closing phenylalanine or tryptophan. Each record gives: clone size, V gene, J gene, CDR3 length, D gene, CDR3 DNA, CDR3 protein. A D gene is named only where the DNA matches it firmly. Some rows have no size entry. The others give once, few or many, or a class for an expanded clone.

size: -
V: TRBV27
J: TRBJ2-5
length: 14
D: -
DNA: TGTGCCAGCAGTTCAGGACGGTACCAAGAGACCCAGTACTTC
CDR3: CASSSGRYQETQYF

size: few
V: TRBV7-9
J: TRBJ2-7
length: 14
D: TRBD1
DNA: TGTGCCAGCAGCTTCCCGGGACAGCCTTTGGAGCAGTACTTC
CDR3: CASSFPGQPLEQYF

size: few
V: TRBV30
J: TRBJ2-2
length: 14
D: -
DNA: TGTGCCTGGAGTCTGCGGTCGAACACCGGGGAGCTGTTTTTT
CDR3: CAWSLRSNTGELFF

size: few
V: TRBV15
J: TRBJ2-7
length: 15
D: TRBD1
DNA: TGTGCCACCAGCAGAGATCGTGACAGGGTCCACGAGCAGTACTTC
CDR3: CATSRDRDRVHEQYF

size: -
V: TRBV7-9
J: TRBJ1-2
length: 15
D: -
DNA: TGTGCCAGCAGCCGTGAGGTTGCGGCTAACTATGGCTACACCTTC
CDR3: CASSREVAANYGYTF

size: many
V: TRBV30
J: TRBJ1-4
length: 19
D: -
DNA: TGTGCCTGGGATCACGTCGGGCTGCACATAACCCAAGGGAGCGAAAAACTGTTTTTT
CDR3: CAWDHVGLHITQGSEKLFF

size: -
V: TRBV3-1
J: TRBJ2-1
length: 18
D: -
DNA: TGTGCCAGCAGTCCAGCGGGTCGTCTCAGCCTCAATGAGCAATACAAGTTCTTC
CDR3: CASSPAGRLSLNEQYKFF

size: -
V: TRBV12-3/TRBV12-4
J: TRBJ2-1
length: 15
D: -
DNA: TGTGCCAGCACCCCGGGGGCGGGCTCCTACAATGAGCAGTTCTTC
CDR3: CASTPGAGSYNEQFF

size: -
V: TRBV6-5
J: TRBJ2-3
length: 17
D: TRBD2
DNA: TGTGCCAGCAGCCGCCGCACCCTAGCGGGAAGCACAGATACGCAGTATTTT
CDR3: CASSRRTLAGSTDTQYF

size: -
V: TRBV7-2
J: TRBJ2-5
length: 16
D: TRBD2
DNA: TGTGCCAGCAGACTACAAAGCGGGAGGGCCCAGGAGACCCAGTACTTC
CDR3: CASRLQSGRAQETQYF

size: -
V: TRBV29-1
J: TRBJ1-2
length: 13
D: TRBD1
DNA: TGCAGCGTTGAAGACCGGGACAGGGATGGCTACACCTTC
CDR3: CSVEDRDRDGYTF

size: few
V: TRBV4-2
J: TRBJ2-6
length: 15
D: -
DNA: TGTGCCAGCAGCCAAGTGGGATCTGGGGCCAACGTCCTGACTTTC
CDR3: CASSQVGSGANVLTF

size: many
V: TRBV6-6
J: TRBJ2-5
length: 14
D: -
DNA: TGTGCCAGCAGTTATGAGGTGGTTCGAGAGACCCAGTACTTC
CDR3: CASSYEVVRETQYF

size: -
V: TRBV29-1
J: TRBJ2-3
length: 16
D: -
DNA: TGCAGCGTTGTCGCCGCTAGCAGAACTAGCACAGATACGCAGTATTTT
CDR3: CSVVAASRTSTDTQYF

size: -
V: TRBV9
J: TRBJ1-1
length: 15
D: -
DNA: TGTGCCAGCAGCGTATCCCCACAGACCCTTTCTGAAGCTTTCTTT
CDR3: CASSVSPQTLSEAFF

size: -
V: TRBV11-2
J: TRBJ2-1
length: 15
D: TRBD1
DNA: TGTGCCAGCAGCCGACCGGGACAGGGGTACAATGAGCAGTTCTTC
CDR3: CASSRPGQGYNEQFF

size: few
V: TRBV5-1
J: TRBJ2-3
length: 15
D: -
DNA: TGCGCCAGCAGCCTGGTAATGACCGAAACAGATACGCAGTATTTT
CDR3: CASSLVMTETDTQYF

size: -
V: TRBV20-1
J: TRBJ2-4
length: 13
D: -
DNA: TGCAGTGCTTTGATAAGCGGAACGGACATTCAGTACTTC
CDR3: CSALISGTDIQYF

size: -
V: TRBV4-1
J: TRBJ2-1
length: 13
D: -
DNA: TGCGCCAGCAGCCACGGATCGGTGAGTGAGCAGTTCTTC
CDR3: CASSHGSVSEQFF

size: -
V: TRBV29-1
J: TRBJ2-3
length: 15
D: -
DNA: TGCAGCGTTGTTCCGGCCGACCCTAGCACAGATACGCAGTATTTT
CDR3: CSVVPADPSTDTQYF

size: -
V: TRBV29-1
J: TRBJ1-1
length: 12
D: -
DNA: TGCAGCGTTGGTCAGATCTTCTCTGAAGCTTTCTTT
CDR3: CSVGQIFSEAFF

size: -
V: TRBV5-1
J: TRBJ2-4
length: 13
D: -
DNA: TGCGCCAGCAGCTCTGGGGCACAAAACATTCAGTACTTC
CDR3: CASSSGAQNIQYF

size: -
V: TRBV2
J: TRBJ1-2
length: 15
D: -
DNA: TGTGCCAGCAGCCCTACCGCCCCAAAAACGGGGGGCTACACCTTC
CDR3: CASSPTAPKTGGYTF

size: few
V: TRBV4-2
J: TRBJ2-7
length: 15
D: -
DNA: TGTGCCAGCAGCCCTACTTATCTTCACTCCTACGAGCAGTACTTC
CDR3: CASSPTYLHSYEQYF

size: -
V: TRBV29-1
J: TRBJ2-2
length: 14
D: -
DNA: TGCAGCGTTGAAGATCCAGGACACACCGGGGAGCTGTTTTTT
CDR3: CSVEDPGHTGELFF

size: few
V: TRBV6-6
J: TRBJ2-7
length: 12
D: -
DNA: TGTGCCAGCAGTCCGGGGGTCTACGAGCAGTACTTC
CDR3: CASSPGVYEQYF

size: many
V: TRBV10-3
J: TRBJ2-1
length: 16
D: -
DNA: TGTGCCATCGGAACGGTCCATAGCAACCTATACAATGAGCAGTTCTTC
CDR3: CAIGTVHSNLYNEQFF

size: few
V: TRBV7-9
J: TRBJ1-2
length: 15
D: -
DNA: TGTGCCAGCAGCTTAGAACATTCCCTGATCTATGGCTACACCTTC
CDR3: CASSLEHSLIYGYTF

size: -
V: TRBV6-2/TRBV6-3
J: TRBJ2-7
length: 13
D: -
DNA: TGTGCCAGCAGACCGACAGCCTCCTACGAGCAGTACTTC
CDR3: CASRPTASYEQYF

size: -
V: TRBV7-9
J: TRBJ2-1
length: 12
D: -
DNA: TGTGCCAGCAGCTTACAGAGAAATGAGCAGTTCTTC
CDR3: CASSLQRNEQFF

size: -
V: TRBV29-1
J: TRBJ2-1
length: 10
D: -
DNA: TGCAGCGTTAGGAATTCTGAGCAGTTCTTC
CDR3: CSVRNSEQFF

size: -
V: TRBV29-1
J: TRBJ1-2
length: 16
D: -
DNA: TGCAGCGCTGTGTCGGGATATAAGACGGACCAATATGGCTACACCTTC
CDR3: CSAVSGYKTDQYGYTF

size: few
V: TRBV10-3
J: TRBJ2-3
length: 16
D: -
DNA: TGTGCCATCAGTGAGTCGACCGGAGGGAGCACAGATACGCAGTATTTT
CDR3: CAISESTGGSTDTQYF

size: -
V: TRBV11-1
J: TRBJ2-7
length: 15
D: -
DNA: TGTGCCAGCAGCTTAGCACAGGGCCTCCGGGACGAGCAGTACTTC
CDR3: CASSLAQGLRDEQYF

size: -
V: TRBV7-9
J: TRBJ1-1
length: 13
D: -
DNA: TGTGCCAGCAGCTCCTCTGGGGCCGGTGAAGCTTTCTTT
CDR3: CASSSSGAGEAFF

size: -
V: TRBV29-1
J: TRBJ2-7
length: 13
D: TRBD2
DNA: TGCAGCGTTGAAGTAGCGGGACACTACGAGCAGTACTTC
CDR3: CSVEVAGHYEQYF

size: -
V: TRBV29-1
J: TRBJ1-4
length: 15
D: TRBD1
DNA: TGCAGCGTTTGGGACAGGGAATATACTAATGAAAAACTGTTTTTT
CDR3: CSVWDREYTNEKLFF

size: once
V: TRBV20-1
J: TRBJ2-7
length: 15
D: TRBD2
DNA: TGCAGTGCTAGAGTCCTGACTAGCGGGAGTTCCGAGCAGTACTTC
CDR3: CSARVLTSGSSEQYF

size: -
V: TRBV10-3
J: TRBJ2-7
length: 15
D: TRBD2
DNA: TGTGCCATCAGTAAGCTGGGGCGGGAGGGCCGCGAGCAGTACTTC
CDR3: CAISKLGREGREQYF

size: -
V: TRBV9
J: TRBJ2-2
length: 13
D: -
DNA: TGTGCCAGCAGCGTGGGGCCGACCGGGGAGCTGTTTTTT
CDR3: CASSVGPTGELFF

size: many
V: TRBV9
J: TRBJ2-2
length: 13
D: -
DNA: TGTGCCAGCAGGGCCTCGAACACCGGGGAGCTGTTTTTT
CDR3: CASRASNTGELFF

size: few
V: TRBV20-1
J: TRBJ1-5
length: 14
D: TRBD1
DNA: TGCAGTGCTAGGGGACAGGGCAGCAATCAGCCCCAGCATTTT
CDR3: CSARGQGSNQPQHF

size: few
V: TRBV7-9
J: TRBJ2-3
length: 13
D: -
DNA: TGTGCCAGCAGCCCCCGGGTGGCAGATACGCAGTATTTT
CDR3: CASSPRVADTQYF

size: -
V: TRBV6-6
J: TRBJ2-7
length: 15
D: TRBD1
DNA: TGTGCCAGCAGCAAGGGACAGGGACCATCGGACGAGCAGTACTTC
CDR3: CASSKGQGPSDEQYF

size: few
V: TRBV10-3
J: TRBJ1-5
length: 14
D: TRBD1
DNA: TGTGCCATCAGGGGGACAGGGGGCAATCAGCCCCAGCATTTT
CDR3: CAIRGTGGNQPQHF

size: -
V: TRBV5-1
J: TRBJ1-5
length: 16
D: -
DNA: TGCGCCAGCAGCTTGCGTCCGCGAGAGAATGGTCAGCCCCAGGATTTT
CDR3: CASSLRPRENGQPQDF

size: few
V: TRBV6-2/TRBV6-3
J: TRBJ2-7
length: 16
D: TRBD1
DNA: TGTGCCAGCAGTAAACCTCGGGACAGGGGTTACTACGAGCAGTACTTC
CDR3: CASSKPRDRGYYEQYF

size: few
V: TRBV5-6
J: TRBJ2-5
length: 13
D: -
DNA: TGTGCCAGCAGCTTGGACAGTTTGGAGACCCAGTACTTC
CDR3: CASSLDSLETQYF

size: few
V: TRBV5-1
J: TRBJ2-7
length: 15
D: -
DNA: TGCGCCAGCAGCTTGGTCGCGGTCTCAGGGGACGAGCAGTACTTC
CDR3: CASSLVAVSGDEQYF

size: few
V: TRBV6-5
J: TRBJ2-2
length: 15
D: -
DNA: TGTGCCAGCAGTTTAGGACTGAGGAACACCGGGGAGCTGTTTTTT
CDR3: CASSLGLRNTGELFF

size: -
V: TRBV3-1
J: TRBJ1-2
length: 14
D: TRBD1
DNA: TGTGCCAGCAGACCCGGACAGGGAAAAAGCGGCTACACCTTC
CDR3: CASRPGQGKSGYTF

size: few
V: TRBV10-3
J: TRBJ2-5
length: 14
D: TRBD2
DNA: TGTGCCATCAGTCTAGCGGGAGGGTCAGAAACCCAGTACTTC
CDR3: CAISLAGGSETQYF

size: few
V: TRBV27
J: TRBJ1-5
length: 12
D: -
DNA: TGTGCCAGCAGTCTCCCCCTCGAACCCCAGCATTTT
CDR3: CASSLPLEPQHF

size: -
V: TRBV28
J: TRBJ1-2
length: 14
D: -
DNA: TGTGCCAGCAGTCCCCAGGGTAATCCAATCGGCTACACCTTC
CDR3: CASSPQGNPIGYTF